This T cell receptor beta chain was captured by sequencing in a study of identical twins. From the 5' RACE reads, TCRdb called clonotypes with MiXCR, one entry per CDR3 protein. The sample holds 1.5 million to 2 million distinct CDR3 sequences, 32% seen once. Everyone who gave samples was a healthy Caucasian. This clonotype has ten or more counts. Its antigen is not known. Overall study findings and caveats: Clonotypes of the beta chain that were abundant in cord blood carried fewer insertions (memory repertoires showed none). Part of the zero-insertion signal could reflect confounding by invariant MAIT and iNKT cells. Some out-of-frame alpha sequences were shared by twins, and these showed excess low generation probability.

The CDR3 loop spans 13 amino acids. CDR1 is MNHNY, CDR2 SVGAGI, per germline (reference sequence). V was clipped by 10 bases and J by 3 bases; unmatched bases: 9. The receptor was derived from a newborn girl in good health. The chain joins TRBV6-6 to TRBJ2-7, with 7 bases identical to TRBD1. The sample comprised cord blood. The CDR3 is CATSQGQLYEQYF. In DNA, the CDR3 is TGTGCCACCTCCCAGGGACAGCTCTACGAGCAGTACTTC.